Presented here are 8 T cell receptor beta chains from one specimen sequenced in a study of blood T cell repertoires in COVID-19. Libraries were prepared by immunoSEQ multiplex PCR; TCRdb keeps only in-frame clonotypes and omits some of them. The table has 250,000 to 350,000 clones, 90% seen once; the top ten hold 6.3%. The sequenced material came from peripheral blood. Every receptor here comes from a woman aged 45-60 years with COVID-19, enrolled during active disease.

In nucleotides, the CDR3 is TGCGCCAGCAGCCATTCTAGCGGGAGGGGTGAGACCCAGTACTTC. Encoded protein: CASSHSSGRGETQYF. This sequence joins TRBV4-3 and TRBJ2-5; TRBD2 agrees at 12 bases. Germline CDR1 LGHNA, CDR2 YSLEER. The CDR3 has 15 residues. V dropped 3 bases and J dropped 5; count of bases not matched to a gene: 4.

The rearrangement uses TRBV13 and TRBJ1-1; maybe TRBD1 (6 bases). The CDR3 has 14 amino acids. Per the germline V gene, CDR1 is PRHDT and CDR2 is FYEKMQ (reference sequence). V gave up 5 bases and J gave up 8 bases, with 18 bases separating them. CDR3 sequence reads: CASSMGHLGLEAFF. CDR3 nucleotide sequence: TGTGCCAGCAGCATGGGACACCTAGGGCTGGAAGCTTTCTTT.

This rearrangement joins TRBV27 to TRBJ1-1; 7 bases are a match to TRBD1. Germline CDR1 MNHEY, CDR2 SMNVEV (reference sequence). CDR3 length: 13 amino acids. With 4 bases clipped from V and 5 bases from J, the junction kept 4 bases outside the gene matches. The DNA of the CDR3 is TGTGCCAGCAGTTCACAGGGGAATACTGAAGCTTTCTTT. This codes for CASSSQGNTEAFF.

J is TRBJ1-5 and V is TRBV6-1; D uncertain. This CDR3 spans 14 amino acids. Deletions cut 3 bases from V and 4 bases from J, with 10 bases between. Germline loops: CDR1 MNHNS, CDR2 SASEGT. The CDR3, as DNA: TGTGCCAGCAGTGATCTAGGCAGAAATCAGCCCCAGCATTTT. Its protein is CASSDLGRNQPQHF.

V usage is TRBV18 and J usage is TRBJ1-2; a weak D match, TRBD1 (5 bases). This CDR3 is built from 13 residues. Germline loops: CDR1 KGHSH, CDR2 LQKENI. Trimming took off 4 bases at V and 1 base at J, with 7 bases between the two ends. The CDR3 sequence is CASSRDSNYGYTF. The CDR3 DNA sequence: TGTGCCAGCTCACGCGACAGTAACTATGGCTACACCTTC.

In regard to this clone: Distinct nucleotide sequences in the sample also encode this CDR3. The chain joins TRBV18 to TRBJ1-4; D is unclear. The CDR3 is 14 amino acids. CDR1 is KGHSH and CDR2 is LQKENI in the germline V gene. V lost 4 bases and J 1 base, leaving 7 bases between the germline ends. CDR3 bases: TGTGCCAGCTCACGATCCGGAACTAATGAAAAACTGTTTTTT. It yields the protein CASSRSGTNEKLFF.

V gene TRBV19 combines with J gene TRBJ1-2; TRBD1 matches at 7 bases. CDR1 is LNHDA and CDR2 is SQIVND in the germline V gene (reference sequence). V lost 1 base, J lost 3 bases, and 2 bases stayed unmatched. The CDR3 is made up of 14 amino acids. CDR3: CASSIAGTDYGYTF. DNA for the CDR3: TGTGCCAGTAGTATAGCGGGGACAGACTATGGCTACACCTTC.

The chain uses TRBV10-3 and TRBJ2-1; TRBD1 agrees at 7 bases. Germline V gives CDR1 ENHRY, CDR2 SYGVKD. The ends lost 5 bases at V and 2 bases at J; junction bases unmatched: 3. The CDR3 covers 14 residues. The CDR3 loop reads CAISSGTAYNEQFF. Written as DNA, the CDR3 is TGTGCCATCAGTTCCGGGACAGCCTACAATGAGCAGTTCTTC.